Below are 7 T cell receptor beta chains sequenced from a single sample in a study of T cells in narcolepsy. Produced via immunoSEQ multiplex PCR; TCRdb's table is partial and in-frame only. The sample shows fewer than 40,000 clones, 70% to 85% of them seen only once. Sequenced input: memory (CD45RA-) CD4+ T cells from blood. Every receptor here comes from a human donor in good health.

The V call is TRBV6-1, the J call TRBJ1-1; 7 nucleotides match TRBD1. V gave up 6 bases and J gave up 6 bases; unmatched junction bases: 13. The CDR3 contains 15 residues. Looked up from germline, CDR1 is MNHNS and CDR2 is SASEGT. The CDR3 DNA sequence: TGTGCCAGCAGCCAGTCACAGGGGCAATATGCTGAAGCTTTCTTT. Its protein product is CASSQSQGQYAEAFF.

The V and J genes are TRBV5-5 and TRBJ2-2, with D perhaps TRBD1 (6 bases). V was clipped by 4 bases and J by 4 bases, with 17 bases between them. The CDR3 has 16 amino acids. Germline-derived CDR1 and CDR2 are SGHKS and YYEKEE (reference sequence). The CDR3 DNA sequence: TGTGCCAGCAGCCAACAGGGAAGGGGTCGCACCGGGGAGCTGTTTTTT. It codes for CASSQQGRGRTGELFF.

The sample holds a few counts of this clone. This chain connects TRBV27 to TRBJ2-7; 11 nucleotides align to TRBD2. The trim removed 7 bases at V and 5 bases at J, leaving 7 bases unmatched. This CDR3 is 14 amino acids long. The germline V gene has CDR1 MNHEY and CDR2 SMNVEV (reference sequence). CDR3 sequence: CASTLLAGGNEQYF. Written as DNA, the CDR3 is TGTGCCAGCACCCTCCTAGCGGGAGGTAACGAGCAGTACTTC.

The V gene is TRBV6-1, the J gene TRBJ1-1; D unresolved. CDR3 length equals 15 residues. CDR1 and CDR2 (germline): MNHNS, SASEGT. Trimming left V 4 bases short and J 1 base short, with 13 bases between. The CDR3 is CASSGNPLRNTEAFF. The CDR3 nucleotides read TGTGCCAGCAGTGGAAATCCTTTGAGGAACACTGAAGCTTTCTTT.

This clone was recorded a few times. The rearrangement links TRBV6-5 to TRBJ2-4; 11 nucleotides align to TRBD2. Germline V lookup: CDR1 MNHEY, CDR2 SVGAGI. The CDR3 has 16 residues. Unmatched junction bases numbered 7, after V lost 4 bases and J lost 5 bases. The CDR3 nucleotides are TGTGCCAGCAGTTCAGAACCGGGACTAGCGGAAAACATTCAGTACTTC. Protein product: CASSSEPGLAENIQYF.

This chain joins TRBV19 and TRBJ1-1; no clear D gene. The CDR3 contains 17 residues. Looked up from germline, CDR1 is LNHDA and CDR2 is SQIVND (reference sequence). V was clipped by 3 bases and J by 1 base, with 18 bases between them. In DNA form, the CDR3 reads TGTGCCAGTAGTATCGATATACCGAGGAGAACGAACACTGAAGCTTTCTTT. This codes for CASSIDIPRRTNTEAFF. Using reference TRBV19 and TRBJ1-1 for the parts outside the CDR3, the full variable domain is DGGITQSPKYLFRKEGQNVTLSCEQNLNHDAMYWYRQDPGQGLRLIYYSQIVNDFQKGDIAEGYSVSREKKESFPLTVTSAQKNPTAFYLCASSIDIPRRTNTEAFFGQGTRLTVV.

CDR3: CSVEDRLAGNTIYF. The CDR3 nucleotides read TGCAGCGTTGAAGATCGACTGGCTGGAAACACCATATATTTT. This sequence joins TRBV29-1 and TRBJ1-3; D gene uncertain. The V gene lost 0 bases and the J gene lost 2 bases, with 8 bases spanning the gap. The CDR3 is 14 amino acids. Germline V lookup: CDR1 SQVTM, CDR2 ANQGSEA.